This record looks at one T cell receptor (beta chain) sequence and its context. Sequencing used immunoSEQ multiplex PCR; TCRdb keeps in-frame clones, though not all of them. The sample carries more than 20,000 clones, approximately 75% recorded once. Documented treatment: preoperative locoregional IRX-2 cytokine immunotherapy. This phase Ib study tested locoregional IRX-2 cytokine immunotherapy given before surgery. The CDR3 has 13 amino acids. CDR1 is WSHSY and CDR2 is SAAADI in the germline V gene. V lost 6 bases and J lost 2, with 10 bases in between. This specimen belongs to a study of preoperative IRX-2 immunotherapy in early breast cancer.

The chain combines TRBV10-2 with TRBJ1-2; TRBD1 is a possible D gene (6 bases). The source material was lymph node tissue, sampled after IRX-2 immunotherapy. The clonotype was recovered from a human donor with breast cancer. The CDR3 reads CASSRDTNYGYTF. The CDR3 DNA follows: TGCGCCAGCAGCCGGGACACCAACTATGGCTACACCTTC.